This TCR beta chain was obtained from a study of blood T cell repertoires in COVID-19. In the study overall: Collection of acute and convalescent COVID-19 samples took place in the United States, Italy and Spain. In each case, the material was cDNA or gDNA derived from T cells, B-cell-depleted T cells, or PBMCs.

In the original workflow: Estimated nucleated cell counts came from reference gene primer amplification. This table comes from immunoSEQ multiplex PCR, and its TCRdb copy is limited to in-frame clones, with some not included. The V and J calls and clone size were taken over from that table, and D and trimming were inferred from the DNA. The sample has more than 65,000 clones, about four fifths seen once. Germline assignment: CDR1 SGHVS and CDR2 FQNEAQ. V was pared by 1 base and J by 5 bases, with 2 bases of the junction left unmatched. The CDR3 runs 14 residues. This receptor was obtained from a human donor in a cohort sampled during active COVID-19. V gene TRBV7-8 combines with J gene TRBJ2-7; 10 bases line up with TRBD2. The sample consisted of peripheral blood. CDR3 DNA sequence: TGTGCCAGCAGCTTAGGTCTAGCGGGAGACGAGCAGTACTTC. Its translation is CASSLGLAGDEQYF.